This T cell receptor beta chain comes out of a study of glioma-infiltrating T cells after dendritic cell vaccination. Across the whole study: Treatment, given 2003 to 2012, was autologous tumor lysate-pulsed dendritic cell vaccination.

All glioblastoma patients lacked an isocitrate dehydrogenase mutation. The PCR used 60 V beta and 13 J beta primers. Repertoires were generated with immunoSEQ multiplex PCR, while TCRdb's copy carries only in-frame clones and drops some. The repertoire holds about 92,000 clones, with around 86% as singletons. The source was blood, collected before dendritic cell vaccination. The receptor was isolated from a human donor with glioblastoma.

The CDR3 nucleotides are TGTGCCAGCTCACCACCCACTTATCCGGGAGCTTTCTTT. This codes for CASSPPTYPGAFF. The chain is built from TRBV18 and TRBJ1-1; D uncertain. This CDR3 comprises 13 residues. Germline V gives CDR1 KGHSH, CDR2 LQKENI. The V and J ends lost 0 bases and 10 bases respectively, with 12 bases between them.